The 22 T cell receptor beta chains below were found in one sample sequenced in a study of beta chain features in type 1 diabetes. The isolated RNA, all of it, was reverse transcribed, so expressed TCRB transcripts were what got sequenced. Produced via immunoSEQ multiplex PCR; TCRdb's table is partial and in-frame only. The table shows approximately 330,000 clones, with about 11% occurring only once. The sample taken for sequencing was naive CD4+ T cells from blood. These receptors all stem from a woman between 25 and 40 years old in good health.

This clone showed up just a few times. This chain's CDR3 is CASSQGSRTTTYNEQFF. CDR3 nucleotides: TGCGCCAGCAGCCAAGGTTCTAGGACTACAACCTACAATGAGCAGTTCTTC. V usage is TRBV4-3 and J usage is TRBJ2-1; possible D gene TRBD2, 6 bases. Germline assignment: CDR1 LGHNA and CDR2 YSLEER. Trimming removed 1 base at V and 2 bases at J, with 15 bases between. The CDR3 runs to 17 residues.

The table lists this clone with a few counts. The V call is TRBV7-2, the J call TRBJ1-2; tentatively, D is TRBD1 (5 bases). The CDR3 sequence is 12 residues long. V was clipped by 8 bases and J by 8 bases, with 15 bases between them. Germline V gives CDR1 SGHTA, CDR2 FQGNSA. The CDR3 here is CASRPGGVGYTF. CDR3 DNA: TGTGCCAGCCGCCCCGGGGGTGTAGGCTACACCTTC.

The rearrangement joins TRBV11-2 to TRBJ2-1; 13 bases agree with TRBD2. Trimming took 0 bases from V and 0 from J; bases not matched to a gene: 8. The germline gives CDR1 SGHAT, CDR2 FQNNGV. The CDR3 contains 20 residues. CDR3 DNA: TGTGCCAGCAGCTTAGATTCCCCGAGACTAGCGGGAGGCTCCTACAATGAGCAGTTCTTC. Amino acids: CASSLDSPRLAGGSYNEQFF.

This clone has just a few counts. V usage is TRBV30 and J usage is TRBJ2-6; 8 nucleotides align to TRBD1. There are 16 residues in the CDR3. Losses at the gene ends were 7 bases for V and 0 bases for J; bases not matched to a gene: 8. CDR1 is GTSNPN and CDR2 is SVGIG in the germline V gene (reference sequence). This chain's CDR3 is CASPGQDPSGANVLTF. The DNA of the CDR3 is TGTGCCTCACCGGGACAGGATCCCTCTGGGGCCAACGTCCTGACTTTC.

CDR3 coding DNA: TGCGCCAGCAGCTTGGTACAGGGAAGCGAGCAGTACTTC. This encodes CASSLVQGSEQYF. The chain recombines TRBV5-1 with TRBJ2-7; D is perhaps TRBD1 (6 bases). CDR1 is SGHRS, CDR2 YFSETQ, per germline. CDR3 length: 13 residues. V lost 0 bases to trimming and J lost 6 bases, with 10 bases between them.

This clone came up a few times. The J gene is TRBJ2-7, the V gene TRBV14; D gene ambiguous. The CDR3 loop spans 14 amino acids. V gave up 6 bases and J gave up 3 bases, with 15 bases separating them. The germline gives CDR1 SGHDN, CDR2 FVKESK. CDR3 DNA sequence: TGTGCCAGCAGTCATTCCAGTAGAGGCTACGAGCAGTACTTC. It encodes CASSHSSRGYEQYF.

This sequence joins TRBV2 and TRBJ2-1; TRBD1 matches 8 bases. With 6 bases clipped from V and 6 bases from J, the junction kept 10 bases outside the gene matches. CDR3 length: 15 amino acids. CDR1 is SNHLY and CDR2 is FYNNEI in the germline V gene. The CDR3 protein is CASRLRTGPVNEQFF. The CDR3 nucleotides read TGTGCCAGCAGATTACGGACAGGGCCGGTCAATGAGCAGTTCTTC.

In this sample, this clone turned up a few times. J is TRBJ1-2 and V is TRBV15; 7 bases align to TRBD1. The CDR3 runs to 14 residues. Germline V lookup: CDR1 LNHNV, CDR2 YYDKDF (reference sequence). V shed 4 bases and J 4 bases; nucleotides not matched to a gene: 6. CDR3 in amino acids: CATSNRGPSYGYTF. The DNA of the CDR3 is TGTGCCACCAGCAACAGGGGACCTAGCTATGGCTACACCTTC. The variable domain in full, with the rest retrieved from reference TRBV15 and TRBJ1-2, is DAMVIQNPRYQVTQFGKPVTLSCSQTLNHNVMYWYQQKSSQAPKLLFHYYDKDFNNEADTPDNFQSRRPNTSFCFLDIRSPGLGDTAMYLCATSNRGPSYGYTFGSGTRLTVV.

In this sample, this clone turned up a few times. The chain joins TRBV7-9 to TRBJ2-7, with D possibly matching TRBD1 (5 bases). Germline V gene data show CDR1 as SEHNR and CDR2 as FQNEAQ (reference sequence). The CDR3 covers 14 residues. The germline V and J ends were trimmed by 5 bases and 2 bases, with 13 bases remaining between them. CDR3 nucleotides: TGTGCCAGCAGCCAGATCGACAGTACCTACGAGCAGTACTTC. This translates into CASSQIDSTYEQYF.

This clone was detected a few times. V usage is TRBV28 and J usage is TRBJ1-1, with 12 nucleotides matching TRBD1. The CDR3 contains 17 residues. The ends lost 9 bases at V and 1 base at J; junction bases unmatched: 12. CDR1 is MDHEN, CDR2 SYDVKM, per germline. CDR3 sequence reads: CASLSRDRGRRNTEAFF. CDR3 DNA sequence: TGTGCCAGTTTATCCCGGGACAGGGGGCGCAGGAACACTGAAGCTTTCTTT. Full variable domain (outside the CDR3, taken from reference TRBV28 and TRBJ1-1): DVKVTQSSRYLVKRTGEKVFLECVQDMDHENMFWYRQDPGLGLRLIYFSYDVKMKEKGDIPEGYSVSREKKERFSLILESASTNQTSMYLCASLSRDRGRRNTEAFFGQGTRLTVV.

This clone showed up just a few times. The chain links TRBV5-4 to TRBJ2-7, with 8 bases matching TRBD2. With 2 bases clipped from V and 4 bases from J, the junction kept 5 bases outside the gene matches. This CDR3 spans 14 amino acids. The V gene's germline CDR1 is SGHNT and CDR2 YYREEE (reference sequence). DNA of the CDR3: TGTGCCAGCAGCTTCAGCGGGGGACCTTACGAGCAGTACTTC. It codes for CASSFSGGPYEQYF. Filled out from reference TRBV5-4 and TRBJ2-7, the complete variable domain reads ETGVTQSPTHLIKTRGQQVTLRCSSQSGHNTVSWYQQALGQGPQFIFQYYREEENGRGNFPPRFSGLQFPNYSSELNVNALELDDSALYLCASSFSGGPYEQYFGPGTRLTVT.

There are a few counts of this clone. CDR3 in amino acids: CSVGQSSSYNEQFF. DNA of the CDR3: TGCAGCGTAGGACAGTCCAGCTCCTACAATGAGCAGTTCTTC. The V and J genes are TRBV29-1 and TRBJ2-1, with TRBD1 as a possible D gene (6 bases). The CDR3 sequence is 14 residues long. V lost 6 bases and J lost 0, with 12 bases in between. Germline CDR1 is SQVTM and CDR2 is ANQGSEA.

The CDR3 coding sequence is TGTGCCTGGAGACTAACAGGGCTTCGGGCTTTCTTT. It is translated as CAWRLTGLRAFF. The chain joins TRBV30 to TRBJ1-1; D is perhaps TRBD1 (6 bases). Trimming cost V 3 bases and J 11 bases, with 16 bases left between them. Per germline, CDR1 GTSNPN and CDR2 SVGIG (reference sequence). The CDR3 spans 12 residues.

A few counts support this clone. This chain links TRBV29-1 with TRBJ2-3, with a weak D call TRBD2 (7 bases). There are 15 residues in the CDR3. The germline V gene has CDR1 SQVTM and CDR2 ANQGSEA. The V gene lost 6 bases and the J gene lost 1 base, with 17 bases spanning the gap. CDR3 amino acids: CSVTGGTGRTDTQYF. CDR3 nucleotide sequence: TGCAGCGTAACGGGAGGTACAGGGCGCACAGATACGCAGTATTTT.

This clone was seen a handful of times. V usage is TRBV20-1 and J usage is TRBJ2-2; D call uncertain. Trimming left V 6 bases short and J 3 bases short, with 5 bases between. CDR1 DFQATT and CDR2 SNEGSKA come from the germline V gene (reference sequence). This CDR3 spans 11 amino acids. The CDR3 region has the DNA TGCAGTGCCCCGTACACCGGGGAGCTGTTTTTT. Its protein product is CSAPYTGELFF.

The CDR3 loop is CASSPGGDGYTF. The CDR3 DNA sequence: TGTGCCAGCTCACCAGGGGGCGATGGCTACACCTTC. The rearrangement links TRBV18 to TRBJ1-2; D is perhaps TRBD1 (6 bases). CDR3 size: 12 residues. Trimming stripped 2 bases from V and 6 bases from J, with 7 bases between. Germline loops: CDR1 KGHSH, CDR2 LQKENI.

This clone was detected only a few times. The chain carries TRBV5-6 and TRBJ2-5, with 7 bases lining up with TRBD2. The junction had 2 bases not matched to a gene; V was cut back by 2 bases and J by 1 base. The germline V gene encodes CDR1 SGHDT and CDR2 YYEEEE. The CDR3 totals 14 residues. The CDR3 region has the DNA TGTGCCAGCAGCTTCAGCGGGACCCAAGAGACCCAGTACTTC. Protein product: CASSFSGTQETQYF.

The V call is TRBV25-1, the J call TRBJ1-2; possible D gene TRBD1, 6 bases. This CDR3 comprises 15 residues. CDR1 is MGHDK, CDR2 SYGVNS, per germline. Trimming removed 6 bases from V and 4 bases from J, with 18 bases in between. The DNA for the CDR3 is TGTGCCAGCAGCCCTGGGGGCAGGGAAGGCTATGGCTACACCTTC. It translates to CASSPGGREGYGYTF.

J is TRBJ2-1 and V is TRBV27, with TRBD1 as a possible D gene (6 bases). CDR1 MNHEY and CDR2 SMNVEV come from the germline V gene (reference sequence). The CDR3 runs to 16 residues. Trimming cost V 5 bases and J 2 bases, with 16 bases left between them. CDR3 DNA: TGTGCCAGCAGTCTGGGTCGTTCAGGGGCCTACAATGAGCAGTTCTTC. Translated: CASSLGRSGAYNEQFF.

The chain combines TRBV29-1 with TRBJ2-1; 10 bases agree with TRBD2. The CDR3 consists of 14 residues. Germline V gene lookup returns CDR1 SQVTM and CDR2 ANQGSEA. Germline trimming cut 6 bases from V and 4 bases from J; bases unmatched to any gene: 6. The CDR3 here is CSVAGTSEYNEQFF. The CDR3 coding sequence is TGCAGCGTAGCCGGGACTAGCGAGTACAATGAGCAGTTCTTC.

The genes are TRBV11-3 and TRBJ2-5; 8 nucleotides match TRBD2. The junction had 6 bases not matched to a gene; V was cut back by 0 bases and J by 3 bases. Germline assignment: CDR1 SGHNT and CDR2 YENEEA. The CDR3 consists of 16 residues. CDR3 region: CASSLDWLAGKETQYF. Written as DNA, the CDR3 is TGTGCCAGCAGCTTAGATTGGCTAGCGGGCAAAGAGACCCAGTACTTC.

The V gene is TRBV6-5, the J gene TRBJ2-5, with 8 bases aligning to TRBD2. Germline V lookup: CDR1 MNHEY, CDR2 SVGAGI. Germline trimming cut 5 bases from V and 2 bases from J; bases unmatched to any gene: 7. The CDR3 loop spans 15 amino acids. CDR3 nucleotide sequence: TGTGCCAGCAGTCGGGAGGGCCTGTCTCAAGAGACCCAGTACTTC. This codes for CASSREGLSQETQYF.